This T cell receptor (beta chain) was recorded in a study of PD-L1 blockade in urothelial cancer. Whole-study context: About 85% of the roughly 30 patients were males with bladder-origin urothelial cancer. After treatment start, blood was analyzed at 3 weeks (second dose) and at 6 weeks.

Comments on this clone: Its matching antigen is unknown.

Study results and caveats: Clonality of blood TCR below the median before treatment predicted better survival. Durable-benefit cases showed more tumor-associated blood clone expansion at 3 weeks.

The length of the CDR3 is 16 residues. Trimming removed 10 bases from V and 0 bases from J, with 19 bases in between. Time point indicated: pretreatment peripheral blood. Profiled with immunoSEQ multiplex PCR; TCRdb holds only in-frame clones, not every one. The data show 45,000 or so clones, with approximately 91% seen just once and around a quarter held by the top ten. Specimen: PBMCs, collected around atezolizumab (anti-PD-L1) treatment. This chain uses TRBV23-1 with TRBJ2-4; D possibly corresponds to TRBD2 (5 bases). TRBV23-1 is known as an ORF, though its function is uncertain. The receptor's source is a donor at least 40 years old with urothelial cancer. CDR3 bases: TGCGCCACCCCGGGGTGGCCTGGGGTAGCCAAAAACATTCAGTACTTC. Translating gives CATPGWPGVAKNIQYF.